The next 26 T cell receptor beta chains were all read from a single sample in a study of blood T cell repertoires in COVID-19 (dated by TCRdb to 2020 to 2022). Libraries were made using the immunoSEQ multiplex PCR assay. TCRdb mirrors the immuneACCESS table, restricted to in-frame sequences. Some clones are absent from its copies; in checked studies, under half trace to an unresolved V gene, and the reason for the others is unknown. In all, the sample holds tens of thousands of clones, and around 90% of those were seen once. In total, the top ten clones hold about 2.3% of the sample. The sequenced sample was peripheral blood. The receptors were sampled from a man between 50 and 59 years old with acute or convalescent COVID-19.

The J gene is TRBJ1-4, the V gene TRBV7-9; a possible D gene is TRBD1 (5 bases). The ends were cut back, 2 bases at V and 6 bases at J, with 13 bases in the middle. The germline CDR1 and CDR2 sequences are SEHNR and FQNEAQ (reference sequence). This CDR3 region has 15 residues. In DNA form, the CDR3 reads TGTGCCAGCAGCTTATGGGGGGAAGAAGATGAAAAACTGTTTTTT. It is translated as CASSLWGEEDEKLFF.

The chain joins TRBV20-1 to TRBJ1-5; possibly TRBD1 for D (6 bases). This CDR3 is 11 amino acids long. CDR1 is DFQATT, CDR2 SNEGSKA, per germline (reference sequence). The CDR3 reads CSAGVNQPQHF. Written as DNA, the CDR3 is TGCAGCGCAGGGGTTAATCAGCCCCAGCATTTT.

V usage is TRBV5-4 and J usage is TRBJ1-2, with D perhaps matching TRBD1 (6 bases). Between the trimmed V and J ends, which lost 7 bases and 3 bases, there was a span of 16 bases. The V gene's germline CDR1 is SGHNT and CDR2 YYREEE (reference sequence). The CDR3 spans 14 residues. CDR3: CASRKKGGDYGYTF. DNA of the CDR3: TGTGCCAGCCGAAAAAAAGGGGGGGACTATGGCTACACCTTC.

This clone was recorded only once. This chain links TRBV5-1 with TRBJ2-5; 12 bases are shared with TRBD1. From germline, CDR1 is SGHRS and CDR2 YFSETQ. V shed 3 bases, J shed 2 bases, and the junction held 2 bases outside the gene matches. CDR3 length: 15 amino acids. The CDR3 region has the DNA TGCGCCAGCAGCTCGGGACAGGGGGCACAAGAGACCCAGTACTTC. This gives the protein CASSSGQGAQETQYF.

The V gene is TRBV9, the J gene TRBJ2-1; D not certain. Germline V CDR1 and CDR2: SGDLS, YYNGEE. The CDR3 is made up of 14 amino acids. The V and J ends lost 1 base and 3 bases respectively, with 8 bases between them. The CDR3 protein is CASSVTDDYNEQFF. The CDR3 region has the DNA TGTGCCAGCAGCGTAACAGACGACTACAATGAGCAGTTCTTC.

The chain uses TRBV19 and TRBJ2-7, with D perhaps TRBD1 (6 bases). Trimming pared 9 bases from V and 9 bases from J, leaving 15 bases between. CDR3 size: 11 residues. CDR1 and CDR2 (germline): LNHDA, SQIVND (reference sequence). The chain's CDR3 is CASGDGQPQYV. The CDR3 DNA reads TGTGCCAGCGGCGACGGACAGCCGCAGTACGTC.

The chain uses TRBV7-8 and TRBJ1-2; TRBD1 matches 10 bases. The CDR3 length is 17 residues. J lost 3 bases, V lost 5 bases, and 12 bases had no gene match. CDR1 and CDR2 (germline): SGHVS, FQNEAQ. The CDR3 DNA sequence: TGTGCCAGCAGCCCCCCGGGACAGGGGCTCCTTCACTATGGCTACACCTTC. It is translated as CASSPPGQGLLHYGYTF.

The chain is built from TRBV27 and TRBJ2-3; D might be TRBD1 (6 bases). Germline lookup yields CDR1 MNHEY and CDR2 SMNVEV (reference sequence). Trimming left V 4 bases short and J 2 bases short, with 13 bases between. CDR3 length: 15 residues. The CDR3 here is CASSSPTGSTDTQYF. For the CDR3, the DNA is TGTGCCAGCAGTTCACCGACAGGTTCCACAGATACGCAGTATTTT.

The CDR3 sequence: CASTLTLNTEAFF. For the CDR3, the DNA is TGTGCCAGTACTCTAACCCTGAACACTGAAGCTTTCTTT. This chain uses TRBV19 with TRBJ1-1; the D is unclear. Looked up from germline, CDR1 is LNHDA and CDR2 is SQIVND (reference sequence). The CDR3 is made up of 13 amino acids. V lost 7 bases, J lost 0 bases, and 9 bases lay in between.

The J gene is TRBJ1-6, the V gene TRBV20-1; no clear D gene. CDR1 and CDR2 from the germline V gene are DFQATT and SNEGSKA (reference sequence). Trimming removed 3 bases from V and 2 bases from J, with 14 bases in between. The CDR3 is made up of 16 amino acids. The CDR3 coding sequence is TGCAGTGCTAGTTTAAGAGGGTTCGCCTATAATTCACCCCTCCACTTT. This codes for CSASLRGFAYNSPLHF.

CDR3 amino acids: CASSLTPGEATEAFF. The CDR3 DNA sequence: TGTGCCAGCAGTCTTACCCCAGGGGAAGCCACTGAAGCTTTCTTT. The V and J genes are TRBV27 and TRBJ1-1; TRBD1 might be the D (6 bases). The CDR3 sequence is 15 residues long. The V end was cut by 5 bases, the J end by 4 bases, with 17 bases between. The germline V gene encodes CDR1 MNHEY and CDR2 SMNVEV (reference sequence).

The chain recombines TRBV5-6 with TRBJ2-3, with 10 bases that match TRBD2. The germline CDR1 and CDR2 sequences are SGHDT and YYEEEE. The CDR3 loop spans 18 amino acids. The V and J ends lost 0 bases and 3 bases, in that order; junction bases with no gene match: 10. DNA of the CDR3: TGTGCCAGCAGCTTGGCCGGAGCTAGCGGGAGATTGACAGATACGCAGTATTTT. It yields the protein CASSLAGASGRLTDTQYF.

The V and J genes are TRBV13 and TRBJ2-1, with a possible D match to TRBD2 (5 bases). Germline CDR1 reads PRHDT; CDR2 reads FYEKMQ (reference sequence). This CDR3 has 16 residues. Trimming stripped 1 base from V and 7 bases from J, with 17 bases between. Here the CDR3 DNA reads TGTGCCAGCAGCTTAGTTCTAGATAGTAGCGTTAATGAGCAGTTCTTC. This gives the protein CASSLVLDSSVNEQFF.

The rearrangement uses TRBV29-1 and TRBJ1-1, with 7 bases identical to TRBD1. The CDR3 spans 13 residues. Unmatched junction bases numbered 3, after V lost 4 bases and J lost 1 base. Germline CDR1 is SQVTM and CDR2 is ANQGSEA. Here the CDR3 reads CSVGRGRNTEAFF. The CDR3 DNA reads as TGCAGCGTTGGGAGGGGGCGGAACACTGAAGCTTTCTTT.

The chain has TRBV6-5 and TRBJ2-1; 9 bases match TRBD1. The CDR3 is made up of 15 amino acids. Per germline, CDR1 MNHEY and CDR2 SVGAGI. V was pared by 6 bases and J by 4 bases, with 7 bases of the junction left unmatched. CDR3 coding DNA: TGTGCCAGCAGAAGCCCCGGGACAGGGTACAATGAGCAGTTCTTC. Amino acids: CASRSPGTGYNEQFF.

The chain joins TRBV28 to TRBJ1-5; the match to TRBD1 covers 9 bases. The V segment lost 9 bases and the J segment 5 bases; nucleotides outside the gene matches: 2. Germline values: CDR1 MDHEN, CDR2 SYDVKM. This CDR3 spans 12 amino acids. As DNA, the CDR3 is TGTGCCAGTAGGACAGGGGATCAGCCCCAGCATTTT. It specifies CASRTGDQPQHF.

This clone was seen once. DNA for the CDR3: TGCGCCAGCAGCATCGGACAGGGCGTAGCTAGCACAGATACGCAGTATTTT. This gives the protein CASSIGQGVASTDTQYF. The chain employs TRBV5-1 and TRBJ2-3; 8 bases are shared with TRBD1. Germline V gene lookup returns CDR1 SGHRS and CDR2 YFSETQ. With V trimmed by 4 bases and J by 0 bases, 10 bases remained unmatched. There are 17 residues in the CDR3.

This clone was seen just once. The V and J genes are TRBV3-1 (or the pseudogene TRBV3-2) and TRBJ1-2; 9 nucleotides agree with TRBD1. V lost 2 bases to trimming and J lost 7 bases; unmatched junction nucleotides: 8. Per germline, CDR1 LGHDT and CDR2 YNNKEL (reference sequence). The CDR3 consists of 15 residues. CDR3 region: CASSQTPGTGSGYTF. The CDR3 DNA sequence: TGTGCCAGCAGCCAAACCCCCGGGACAGGGTCTGGCTACACCTTC.

The CDR3 region has the DNA TGTGCCACCAGTGTGTCGCCGGGACAGGGGAACAATGAGCAGTTCTTC. Residues: CATSVSPGQGNNEQFF. The chain recombines TRBV24-1 with TRBJ2-1; 10 nucleotides align to TRBD1. This CDR3 comprises 16 residues. Germline values: CDR1 KGHDR, CDR2 SFDVKD. J was trimmed by 5 bases and V by 5 bases; bases with no gene match: 8.

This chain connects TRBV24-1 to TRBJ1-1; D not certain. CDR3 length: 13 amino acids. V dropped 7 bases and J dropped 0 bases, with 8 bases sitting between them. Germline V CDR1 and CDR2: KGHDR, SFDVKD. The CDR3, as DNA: TGTGCCACCAGAGACATATTGAACACTGAAGCTTTCTTT. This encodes CATRDILNTEAFF.

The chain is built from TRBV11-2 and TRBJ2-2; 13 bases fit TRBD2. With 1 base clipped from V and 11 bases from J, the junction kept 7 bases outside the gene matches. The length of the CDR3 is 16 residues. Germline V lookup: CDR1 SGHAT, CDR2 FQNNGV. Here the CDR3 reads CASSLGRLAGGFELFF. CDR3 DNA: TGTGCCAGCAGCTTAGGGAGACTAGCGGGGGGATTTGAGCTGTTTTTT.

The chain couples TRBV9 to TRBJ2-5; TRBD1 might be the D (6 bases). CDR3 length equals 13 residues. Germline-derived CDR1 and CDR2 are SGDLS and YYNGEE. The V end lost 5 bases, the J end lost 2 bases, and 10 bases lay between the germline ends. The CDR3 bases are TGTGCCAGCAGTGTTAGGGGGCAAGAGACCCAGTACTTC. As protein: CASSVRGQETQYF. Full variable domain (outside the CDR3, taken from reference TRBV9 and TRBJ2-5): DSGVTQTPKHLITATGQRVTLRCSPRSGDLSVYWYQQSLDQGLQFLIQYYNGEERAKGNILERFSAQQFPDLHSELNLSSLELGDSALYFCASSVRGQETQYFGPGTRLLVL.

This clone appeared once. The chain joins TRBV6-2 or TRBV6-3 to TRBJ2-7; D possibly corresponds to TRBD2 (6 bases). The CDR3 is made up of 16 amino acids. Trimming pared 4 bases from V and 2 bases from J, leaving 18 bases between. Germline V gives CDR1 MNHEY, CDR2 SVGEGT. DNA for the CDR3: TGTGCCAGCAGTTCCCCACGGGGGACCCGCACCTACGAGCAGTACGTC. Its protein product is CASSSPRGTRTYEQYV.

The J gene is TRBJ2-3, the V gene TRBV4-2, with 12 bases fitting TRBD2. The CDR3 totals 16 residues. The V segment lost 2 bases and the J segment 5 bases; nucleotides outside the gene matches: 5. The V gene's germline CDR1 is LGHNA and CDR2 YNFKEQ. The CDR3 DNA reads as TGTGCCAGCAGCCAAAAACTAGCGGGGGGAGGAGATACGCAGTATTTT. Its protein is CASSQKLAGGGDTQYF.

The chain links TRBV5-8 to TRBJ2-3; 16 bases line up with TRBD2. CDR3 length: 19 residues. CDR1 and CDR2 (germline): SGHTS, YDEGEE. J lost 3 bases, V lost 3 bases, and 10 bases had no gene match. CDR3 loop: CASSSGTSGGAGGTDTQYF. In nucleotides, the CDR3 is TGTGCCAGCAGCTCCGGGACTAGCGGGGGGGCCGGCGGGACAGATACGCAGTATTTT.

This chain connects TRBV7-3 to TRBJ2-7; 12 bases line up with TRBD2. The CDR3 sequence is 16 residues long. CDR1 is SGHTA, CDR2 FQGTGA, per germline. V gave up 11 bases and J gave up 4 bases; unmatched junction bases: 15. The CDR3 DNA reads TGTGCCTCTCAAGCGGCGACTAGCGGGAGAAGGTACGAGCAGTACTTC. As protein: CASQAATSGRRYEQYF.